The subject of this entry is one T cell receptor (beta chain). This clonotype was seen at least ten times. The antigen it binds to is not known. No much larger clone is present one base from it, and per-base qualities are unavailable. Donors were a few dozen systemically healthy Caucasian individuals from Russia aged 6 to 90 years. Each donor gave ten milliliters of peripheral blood, drawn into EDTA-treated Vacutainer tubes. Ficoll-Paque density-gradient centrifugation was used to isolate PBMCs, with at least 6 million per sample. Trizol reagent was used to extract total RNA from the PBMCs, yielding at least 6 micrograms per sample. For every donor, flow cytometry on a PBMC aliquot measured the percentage of naive CD45RAhigh/CD27high T cells. Trimming takes 4 bases from V and 0 bases from J, and the germline ends sit 17 bases apart. The germline V gene supplies CDR1 SGHRS and CDR2 YFSETQ. The CDR3 contains 16 residues, cysteine and phenylalanine counted. Kept here is only the CDR3 DNA, which spans 48 bases and is read in frame from base 1.

The source of the sample is a study of blood T cells in healthy people across ages (dated by TCRdb to 2014 to 2015). Looking at the study overall: In model experiments, roughly one uniquely barcoded TCR beta cDNA molecule per two T cells was captured by template switching. The study measured age-related changes in TCR beta repertoire diversity using deep sequencing normalized with unique cDNA molecular identifiers. Donors were grouped into four age groups: young (average approximately 16 years), middle-aged (under 40), aged (approximately 58) and long-lived (over 80). Donors of different ages were randomly distributed across sequencing lanes to avoid experimental bias. The study analyzed two additional independent replicas of 1 million unique cDNA reads from the same blood draw for two donors, one aged 18 to 30 and one aged 80 or older. Findings and caveats that apply to the study as a whole: Donor CMV infection status was unknown, potentially confounding age-related changes in expanded clonotypes. Estimates of total diversity based on one million sequenced T cells were considered lower bounds and underestimates. There was a strong correlation between observed TCR beta diversity and the percentage of naive T cells measured by flow cytometry. Conclusive comparison of naive and antigen-experienced compartments was prevented by the profiling of bulk unsorted PBMCs. As age increased, observed TCR beta diversity per million T cells dropped in a roughly linear way, and a significant reduction was already evident by age 40. Compared with the aged group, the long-lived group had more naive CD4+ T cells, fewer expanded clones and increased TCR diversity, suggesting age selection.

Libraries came from 5' RACE. Sequencing took place on an Illumina HiSeq 2500. The second PCR ran for about 7 to 11 cycles and used a J-beta primer mix along with a sample-barcoded 5' primer. A unique molecular identifier was introduced onto each TCR beta cDNA molecule by a template-switch 5' adaptor carrying 12 random nucleotides. Each sample yielded at least 3 million CDR3-containing paired-end reads. First-strand cDNA was synthesized from all RNA with the Mint cDNA synthesis kit, primed by a TRBC-specific oligonucleotide. After uracil-DNA glycosylase treatment, a first 18-cycle PCR used universal primers M1SS and BC2_uni_R on all cDNA. The study's own analysis went as follows. For normalization, 1 million high-quality reads were randomly selected from each sample, with every read carrying a distinct molecular identifier. Instead of being binned into consensus sequences, reads with shared molecular identifiers were discarded. MiTCR, with a Q25 quality threshold and the strictest error-elimination algorithm, was used for CDR3 identification, clonotype clustering and error correction. A nonparametric unseen species model using Euler transformation provided a lower-bound estimate of total TCR beta diversity. The public reads were run again by TCRdb, first through fastp at Q25 and then through MiXCR, and only productive beta chains were kept. Rows merge per CDR3 protein into single entries with the most common DNA and genes. The V and J calls here are based on TCRdb, not the publication. The sample yields about 690,000 distinct CDR3 sequences; less than 45% were counted once. The ten largest make up 25% to 35% of the sample.

The V and J genes are TRBV5-1 and TRBJ2-7; the D gene is perhaps TRBD1 or TRBD2, each of them matching over 5 bases. The sequencing input was blood. The origin of this receptor is an elderly man in good health. The CDR3 reads as follows: CASSLHQQDSSYEQYF. The DNA sequence is as follows: TGCGCCAGCAGCCTACATCAACAGGACTCCTCCTACGAGCAGTACTTC.